Listed below are T cell receptor beta chains from one sample, sequenced in a study of T cell repertoires in cytomegalovirus infection. MiXCR, applied by TCRdb to the reads, yields one record per CDR3 protein. The table shows more than 150,000 distinct CDR3 sequences, with approximately 19% occurring only once. Sequencing input: PBMCs. The receptor set was obtained from a human donor in good health (CMV status not recorded). Some clones in this sample may be carry-over from other donors' samples. The conserved cysteine and the conserved F or W are not part of the CDR3 here.

V: TRBV5-8; CDR3: ASSSTLGGGTQY
V: TRBV12-3/TRBV12-4; CDR3: ASSLRGGSGNTIY
V: TRBV12-3/TRBV12-4; CDR3: ASSFRQSYEQY
V: TRBV6-6; CDR3: ASSYSSGQPDFGDTQY
V: TRBV7-8; CDR3: ASSLVSRTGSGYT
V: TRBV5-1; CDR3: ASSLEGITGELF
V: TRBV2; CDR3: ASSVGTSGTLADTQY
V: TRBV6-6; CDR3: ASSWGGYEQF
V: TRBV5-6; CDR3: ASTPGGVGNSPLH
V: TRBV29-1; CDR3: SGAPGIGETQY
V: TRBV7-6; CDR3: ASSLNGGASAF
V: TRBV7-3; CDR3: ASSLSAEVTEAF
V: TRBV7-3; CDR3: ASATGPEKLF
V: TRBV4-1; CDR3: ASSPADDRVNTEAF
V: TRBV7-2; CDR3: ASSFLGQGMREQY
V: TRBV11-2; CDR3: ANSFLSVQETQY
V: TRBV28; CDR3: ASSSPRGSGTYTGELF
V: TRBV11-2; CDR3: ASSRLAGGGGELF
V: TRBV28; CDR3: ASSPPPFSRRLNTEAF
V: TRBV5-1; CDR3: ASKTGGESPLH